This T cell receptor beta chain was observed in a study of glioma-infiltrating T cells after dendritic cell vaccination. CDR3 length: 16 amino acids. The germline gives CDR1 SNHLY, CDR2 FYNNEI. A remark on this clone: An end of the junction differs from the germline gene, which may be a read error.

Sequencing used immunoSEQ multiplex PCR; TCRdb keeps in-frame clones, though not all of them. This sample carries about 82,000 clones, over 85% of them seen once, and the ten largest clones take about 3.2%. This specimen was blood, taken before dendritic cell vaccination. This clonotype originated in a human donor with glioblastoma. This chain links TRBV2 with TRBJ1-6; D not resolved. CDR3 loop: CASSEEAGSYNSPLHF. The DNA of the CDR3 is TGTGCCAGCAGTGAAGAGGCGGGCTCCTATAATTCCCCCCTCCACTTT.